A selection of T cell receptor beta chains follows, all from one sample in a study. Each CDR3 protein gets one entry after TCRdb re-called the 5' RACE reads with MiXCR. The sample includes 5,300 or so distinct CDR3 sequences, about 35% of them seen just once. Sequencing was carried out using memory CD4+ T cells sorted from blood. All receptors derive from a female donor with breast cancer. Each CDR3 is given with its conserved first and last residue. D genes are given only for firm matches. Size is stated for part of the rows, as once, few or many counts, or as a class when the clone is expanded.

abundance | j_gene | len | v_gene | d_gene | CDR3nt | CDR3aa
many | TRBJ2-5 | 13 | TRBV11-3 | NA | TGTGCCAGCAGCTTAGACCGCCAAGAGACCCAGTACTTC | CASSLDRQETQYF
many | TRBJ1-2 | 13 | TRBV11-3 | NA | TGTGCCAGCAGCTTCGGACAGAACTATGGCTACACCTTC | CASSFGQNYGYTF
many | TRBJ2-1 | 15 | TRBV20-1 | TRBD2 | TGCAGTGCTAGTAGTATAGCGGGAGGCTTCGATGAGCAGTTCTTC | CSASSIAGGFDEQFF
medium-sized | TRBJ1-2 | 16 | TRBV6-5 | TRBD1 | TGTGCCAGCAGTTACAAGGGACAGGGAACAAACTATGGCTACACCTTC | CASSYKGQGTNYGYTF
NA | TRBJ2-5 | 13 | TRBV5-1 | NA | TGCGCCAGCAGCCACGACCCTAGGGAGACCCAGTACTTC | CASSHDPRETQYF
NA | TRBJ2-5 | 12 | TRBV29-1 | NA | TGCAGCGTAGTGAGGACCCAGGAGACCCAGTACTTC | CSVVRTQETQYF
medium-sized | TRBJ2-2 | 16 | TRBV7-2 | TRBD2 | TGTGCCAGCAGCTTTTTCGGGAGGAGTGACACCGGGGAGCTGTTTTTT | CASSFFGRSDTGELFF
medium-sized | TRBJ1-1 | 14 | TRBV20-1 | TRBD1 | TGCAGTGCTGGGACAGGGGTCATGAACACTGAAGCTTTCTTT | CSAGTGVMNTEAFF
NA | TRBJ2-3 | 14 | TRBV5-6 | TRBD1 | TGTGCCAGCAGCGGACAGGGCTTCACAGATACGCAGTATTTT | CASSGQGFTDTQYF
medium-sized | TRBJ2-7 | 14 | TRBV2 | NA | TGTGCCAGTACTCTTGAGGGGAACTCCTACGAGCAGTACTTC | CASTLEGNSYEQYF
many | TRBJ2-4 | 14 | TRBV25-1 | NA | TGTGCCAGCAGTGAAGCACTAGCCAAAAACATTCAGTACTTC | CASSEALAKNIQYF
many | TRBJ1-5 | 14 | TRBV5-1 | NA | TGCGCCAGCAGCTTGGGAGGCGCTGATCAGCCCCAGCATTTT | CASSLGGADQPQHF
NA | TRBJ2-3 | 15 | TRBV20-1 | TRBD2 | TGCAGTGCTAGAAGCCTAGCGGGAGTATGGGATACGCAGTATTTT | CSARSLAGVWDTQYF
many | TRBJ2-2 | 17 | TRBV7-2 | TRBD2 | TGTGCCAGCAGCTCTCGGTGGGCTAGCGGGAACACCGGGGAGCTGTTTTTT | CASSSRWASGNTGELFF
NA | TRBJ2-1 | 14 | TRBV20-1 | TRBD1 | TGCAGTGCTAGAGATGGGAGACAGGGGGATGAGCAGTTCTTC | CSARDGRQGDEQFF
medium-sized | TRBJ2-1 | 15 | TRBV20-1 | TRBD2 | TGCAGTGCTAGCCCCGGGCTAGCGGGACACAATGAGCAGTTCTTC | CSASPGLAGHNEQFF
medium-sized | TRBJ2-1 | 15 | TRBV20-1 | TRBD2 | TGCAGTGGAGGGGATAGCGGGGGGGCGTTGTATGAGCAGTTCTTC | CSGGDSGGALYEQFF
medium-sized | TRBJ1-2 | 13 | TRBV5-1 | NA | TGCGCCAGCAGCGCTACAGGGATCTATGGCTACACCTTC | CASSATGIYGYTF
NA | TRBJ2-1 | 13 | TRBV5-1 | TRBD1 | TGCGCCAGCAGCTTGGGACAGGGAAATGAGCAGTTCTTC | CASSLGQGNEQFF
NA | TRBJ1-1 | 15 | TRBV6-1 | TRBD1 | TGTGCCAGCAGTGAATGGAGGACAGGGAGCACTGAAGCTTTCTTT | CASSEWRTGSTEAFF
many | TRBJ2-2 | 16 | TRBV4-2 | TRBD2 | TGTGCCAGCAGCCTGAACAGCGGGGTAAATTTAGGGGAGCTGTTTTTT | CASSLNSGVNLGELFF
medium-sized | TRBJ1-6 | 14 | TRBV20-1 | NA | TGCAGTGCTAGCGTGGGTCCCTATAATTCACCCCTCCACTTT | CSASVGPYNSPLHF
NA | TRBJ1-1 | 13 | TRBV4-1 | NA | TGCGCCAGCAGCCAGAGATGGGGGACTGAAGCTTTCTTT | CASSQRWGTEAFF
medium-sized | TRBJ2-1 | 18 | TRBV11-3 | TRBD2 | TGTGCCAGCAGCTCCCCTAGGGTAGCGGGGGCTTCCTACAATGAGCAGTTCTTC | CASSSPRVAGASYNEQFF
NA | TRBJ1-1 | 13 | TRBV29-1 | NA | TGCAGCGCGGAGGGACGGAGGAACACTGAAGCTTTCTTT | CSAEGRRNTEAFF
medium-sized | TRBJ2-7 | 12 | TRBV20-1 | NA | TGCAGTGCTAGAGGGGACGACTACGAGCAGTACTTC | CSARGDDYEQYF
few | TRBJ2-5 | 16 | TRBV12-3/TRBV12-4 | NA | TGTGCCAGCAGCCCCAACGGGTCGGGGAGCCGGGAGACCCAGTACTTC | CASSPNGSGSRETQYF
NA | TRBJ2-3 | 15 | TRBV9 | NA | TGTGCCAGCAGCGTTAGTGCCAGTGGCACAGATACGCAGTATTTT | CASSVSASGTDTQYF
NA | TRBJ2-7 | 15 | TRBV7-2 | NA | TGTGCCAGCAGCTACAAGGACAAAGGATACTACGAGCAGTACTTC | CASSYKDKGYYEQYF
medium-sized | TRBJ1-2 | 15 | TRBV24-1 | NA | TGTGCCACCAGTGACCGAGGCAGTCCCCCGGATGGCTACACCTTC | CATSDRGSPPDGYTF
few | TRBJ2-3 | 14 | TRBV6-5 | TRBD2 | TGTGCCAGCAGTTTAGCGGGGTTCGGAGATACGCAGTATTTT | CASSLAGFGDTQYF
NA | TRBJ1-1 | 15 | TRBV11-2 | TRBD1 | TGTGCCAGCAGCTACAACTCAGGGGGTCGTACTGAAGCTTTCTTT | CASSYNSGGRTEAFF
many | TRBJ2-2 | 14 | TRBV7-3 | NA | TGTGCCAGCAGCGCCGGGACGAACACCGGGGAGCTGTTTTTT | CASSAGTNTGELFF
medium-sized | TRBJ2-1 | 15 | TRBV20-1 | TRBD2 | TGCAGTGCTAGACAGAGCGGGATTAGCTACAATGAGCAGTTCTTC | CSARQSGISYNEQFF
many | TRBJ2-3 | 16 | TRBV24-1 | TRBD2 | TGTGCCACCAGTGACCGGGGACTAGCGGGGACAGATACGCAGTATTTT | CATSDRGLAGTDTQYF
once | TRBJ2-7 | 14 | TRBV6-6 | NA | TGTGCCAGCAGTTACTCGACTGGCACCTACGAGCAGTACTTC | CASSYSTGTYEQYF
NA | TRBJ1-1 | 15 | TRBV5-1 | NA | TGCGCCAGCACCCCGACAGGAGGGATGAACACTGAAGCTTTCTTT | CASTPTGGMNTEAFF
NA | TRBJ2-3 | 18 | TRBV4-1 | TRBD2 | TGCGCCAGCAGCCAGGGACTAGCGGGGCTTACTAGCACAGATACGCAGTATTTT | CASSQGLAGLTSTDTQYF
NA | TRBJ1-6 | 17 | TRBV3-1 | NA | TGTGCCAGCAGCCAAGGGGGACTGGGACCGGGGGGTTCATCCCTCCACTTT | CASSQGGLGPGGSSLHF
NA | TRBJ2-7 | 14 | TRBV9 | NA | TGTGCCAGCAGCGTAGCTGAGACATACTACGAGCAGCACTTC | CASSVAETYYEQHF
medium-sized | TRBJ1-2 | 16 | TRBV6-5 | NA | TGTGCCAGCAGTCCCATGATGAGCGACCTTAACTATGGCTACACCTTC | CASSPMMSDLNYGYTF
NA | TRBJ2-3 | 18 | TRBV6-2/TRBV6-3 | TRBD2 | TGTGCCAGCAGTTACTCTTGGGGACTAGCGGGAAGCACAGATACGCAGTATTTT | CASSYSWGLAGSTDTQYF
many | TRBJ2-5 | 14 | TRBV3-1 | NA | TGTGCCAGCAGCCAAGATACCGGCAGTAGGCGACCTAGATTC | CASSQDTGSRRPRF
few | TRBJ2-7 | 16 | TRBV7-2 | TRBD2 | TGTGCCAGCAGCCCCCGACTAGCGGGGGACCCCTACGAGCAGTACTTC | CASSPRLAGDPYEQYF
NA | TRBJ2-4 | 19 | TRBV5-5 | NA | TGTGCCAGCAGTCCAAATTCCGGGACTGAAATATTAGCCAAAAACATTCAGTACTTC | CASSPNSGTEILAKNIQYF